The rows below give T cell receptor beta chains drawn from one sample of a study of cytomegalovirus exposure and HLA in healthy donors. Sequencing was performed with immunoSEQ multiplex PCR; in TCRdb, only in-frame clones are kept and a portion is missing. The table records 150,000 to 180,000 clones, 65% to 75% of them present only once. Specimen: PBMCs. Receptor source: a man aged 18 to 29 in good health and CMV-seronegative. Each CDR3 is given with its conserved first and last residue. Fields, in order: D gene, J gene, V gene, clone size, CDR3 length, CDR3 protein, CDR3 DNA. The D gene is left open where the match is weak. Some rows have no size entry. The others give once, few or many, or a class for an expanded clone.

TRBD1 TRBJ1-2 TRBV6-1 - 15 CASSHGDREGYGYTF TGTGCCAGCAGCCATGGGGACAGGGAAGGGTATGGCTACACCTTC
TRBD2 TRBJ2-1 TRBV9 - 16 CASSTTTSGGLNEQFF TGTGCCAGCAGCACAACGACTAGCGGGGGGCTCAATGAGCAGTTCTTC
TRBD1 TRBJ1-2 TRBV4-3 once 14 CASSQTGAVYGYTF TGCGCCAGCAGCCAAACAGGGGCCGTCTATGGCTACACCTTC
- TRBJ2-7 TRBV15 - 15 CATSRDMGHSYEQYF TGTGCCACCAGCAGAGATATGGGGCATTCCTACGAGCAGTACTTC
TRBD1 TRBJ2-3 TRBV7-2 - 15 CASSFSTGRPDTQYF TGTGCCAGCAGCTTCTCGACAGGGAGACCCGATACGCAGTATTTT
- TRBJ1-3 TRBV28 - 15 CASRTATGSGNTIYF TGTGCCAGCAGGACTGCGACGGGCTCTGGAAACACCATATATTTT
TRBD1 TRBJ1-3 TRBV7-9 - 16 CASSPPGGEAGNTIYF TGTGCCAGCAGCCCACCAGGGGGCGAGGCTGGAAACACCATATATTTT
TRBD1 TRBJ1-4 TRBV2 once 14 CASTPDREGEKLFF TGTGCCAGCACCCCGGACAGGGAGGGTGAAAAACTGTTTTTT
TRBD1 TRBJ2-7 TRBV7-9 few 13 CASSWTGLDEQYF TGTGCCAGCAGCTGGACAGGTTTGGACGAGCAGTACTTC
TRBD2 TRBJ2-2 TRBV12-5 once 17 CASGLGTSGGNTGELFF TGTGCTAGTGGTTTGGGGACTAGCGGGGGGAACACCGGGGAGCTGTTTTTT
- TRBJ2-3 TRBV4-1 - 15 CASSQDSGTQYTQYF TGCGCCAGCAGCCAAGATTCGGGGACACAATATACGCAGTATTTT
- TRBJ1-1 TRBV19 few 10 CASQGTEAFF TGTGCCAGTCAGGGGACGGAAGCTTTCTTT
TRBD1 TRBJ1-3 TRBV5-4 - 14 CASSNQGAGNTIYF TGTGCCAGCAGCAACCAGGGGGCTGGAAACACCATATATTTT
TRBD1 TRBJ1-4 TRBV7-6 - 14 CASSLRGQDEKLFF TGTGCCAGCAGCTTAAGGGGGCAGGATGAAAAACTGTTTTTT
- TRBJ2-2 TRBV5-1 once 16 CASNLGGVGGTGELFF TGCGCCAGTAACCTCGGAGGGGTAGGTGGCACCGGGGAGCTGTTTTTT
TRBD1 TRBJ1-1 TRBV4-1 few 15 CASSRQTGANTEAFF TGCGCCAGCAGCCGTCAGACAGGGGCGAACACTGAAGCTTTCTTT
- TRBJ1-6 TRBV18 - 14 CASSPRGKNSPLHF TGTGCCAGCTCACCAAGAGGGAAAAATTCACCCCTCCACTTT
TRBD1 TRBJ1-5 TRBV4-1 - 16 CASSQDTRGQGQPQHF TGCGCCAGCAGCCAAGACACCAGGGGGCAAGGTCAGCCCCAGCATTTT
- TRBJ1-1 TRBV28 - 11 CASSPGTEAFF TGTGCCAGCAGCCCAGGGACTGAAGCTTTCTTT
- TRBJ1-2 TRBV5-1 - 20 CASSLEGPSGRIRHSYGYTF TGCGCCAGCAGCTTGGAGGGGCCCTCTGGACGGATCCGTCACTCCTATGGCTACACCTTC
TRBD2 TRBJ2-3 TRBV5-4 - 16 CASSLDGGGAGDTQYF TGTGCCAGCAGCTTGGACGGCGGGGGGGCGGGGGATACGCAGTATTTT
- TRBJ1-1 TRBV11-3 medium-sized 13 CASSLDLGGEAFF TGTGCCAGCAGCTTAGATCTAGGTGGGGAAGCTTTCTTT
- TRBJ1-1 TRBV11-2 - 14 CASILAGRGPKAFF TGTGCCAGCATCCTGGCTGGCAGAGGCCCTAAAGCTTTCTTT
TRBD2 TRBJ2-3 TRBV29-1 few 12 CSVDGGADTQYF TGCAGCGTTGATGGGGGGGCAGATACGCAGTATTTT
TRBD2 TRBJ2-1 TRBV2 - 15 CASSLGLAGFNEQFF TGTGCCAGCTCCCTGGGACTAGCGGGGTTTAATGAGCAGTTCTTC
TRBD1 TRBJ2-5 TRBV6-1 - 13 CASTQTGPETQYF TGTGCCAGCACTCAGACAGGGCCGGAGACCCAGTACTTC
TRBD1 TRBJ2-1 TRBV18 once 16 CASSPPRDRVQDEQFF TGTGCCAGCTCACCACCTAGGGACAGGGTTCAGGATGAGCAGTTCTTC
TRBD2 TRBJ2-7 TRBV6-6 - 14 CASSPSGDAYEQYF TGTGCCAGCAGTCCTAGCGGGGATGCCTACGAGCAGTACTTC
TRBD1 TRBJ2-4 TRBV6-5 - 15 CASSSVTGRRNIQYF TGTGCCAGCAGTTCGGTGACAGGGAGAAGAAACATTCAGTACTTC
- TRBJ1-5 TRBV11-2 - 14 CASSLDRANQPQHF TGTGCCAGCAGCTTAGACAGGGCCAATCAGCCCCAGCATTTT
- TRBJ2-4 TRBV7-2 - 13 CASSLGTDTFKYF TGTGCCAGCAGCTTAGGGACAGACACTTTTAAGTACTTC
TRBD1 TRBJ1-3 TRBV6-5 - 15 CASRPDRESGNTIYF TGTGCCAGCAGGCCCGACAGGGAATCTGGAAACACCATATATTTT
- TRBJ1-4 TRBV7-9 - 14 CASSLGGSLEKLFF TGTGCCAGCAGCTTGGGGGGGTCTCTTGAAAAACTGTTTTTT